These 20 T cell receptor beta chains originate from one sample sequenced in a study of shared clonotypes between healthy human individuals. Positive CCR7 selection of CD45RO-negative cells yielded the naive CD8 cells, and terminally differentiated effector memory CD45RA+ cells were excluded. Clones were sequenced by immunoSEQ multiplex PCR, and TCRdb holds only the in-frame ones, with some missing. The table includes around 2,000,000 clones, about 94% detected once. Sample: naive CD8+ T cells sorted from blood. These receptors originate from a man aged 18 to 29 in good health.

The chain carries TRBV19 and TRBJ2-1; 12 nucleotides align to TRBD2. Trimming at V came to 1 base and at J to 5 bases, leaving 3 bases not matched to a gene. The CDR3 runs to 16 residues. CDR1 and CDR2 (germline): LNHDA, SQIVND (reference sequence). This CDR3 is CASSIGPSGGDNEQFF. In DNA, the CDR3 is TGTGCCAGTAGTATAGGCCCTAGCGGGGGGGACAATGAGCAGTTCTTC.

This sequence joins TRBV6-6 and TRBJ2-7; perhaps TRBD1 as D (6 bases). Trimming pared 6 bases from V and 4 bases from J, leaving 19 bases between. The CDR3 loop spans 15 amino acids. The germline gives CDR1 MNHNY, CDR2 SVGAGI (reference sequence). Written as DNA, the CDR3 is TGTGCCAGCAGCACCCCACAGGGCAGCGAATACGAGCAGTACTTC. Its translation: CASSTPQGSEYEQYF.

This clone came up once. The CDR3 protein is CASSLGGQVGTDTQYF. CDR3 DNA: TGTGCCAGCAGCTTAGGGGGACAGGTGGGCACAGATACGCAGTATTTT. J is TRBJ2-3 and V is TRBV7-9; 8 nucleotides align to TRBD1. The CDR3 totals 16 residues. Germline-derived CDR1 and CDR2 are SEHNR and FQNEAQ (reference sequence). V shed 1 base, J shed 1 base, and the junction held 4 bases outside the gene matches.

The chain links TRBV9 to TRBJ2-1; 14 bases map to TRBD2. The germline V gene encodes CDR1 SGDLS and CDR2 YYNGEE. Trimming at V came to 0 bases and at J to 0 bases, leaving 5 bases not matched to a gene. CDR3 length equals 19 residues. CDR3 nucleotide sequence: TGTGCCAGCAGCGTAGCTGGACTAGCGGGAGGTAACTCCTACAATGAGCAGTTCTTC. This translates into CASSVAGLAGGNSYNEQFF.

This sequence joins TRBV7-3 and TRBJ2-1; TRBD1 agrees at 7 bases. The CDR3 consists of 16 residues. Germline CDR1 and CDR2: SGHTA and FQGTGA. Germline trimming cut 1 base from V and 1 base from J; bases unmatched to any gene: 4. CDR3: CASSLKGGYSYNEQFF. Here the CDR3 DNA reads TGTGCCAGCAGCTTAAAAGGGGGCTATTCCTACAATGAGCAGTTCTTC.

A note on this clone: The sample contains more than one DNA sequence encoding this CDR3. This rearrangement joins TRBV11-3 to TRBJ2-2; D ambiguous. The CDR3 has 13 amino acids. V shed 1 base and J shed 5 bases, with 5 bases lying between them. Germline V gene sequence: CDR1 SGHNT, CDR2 YENEEA. For the CDR3, the DNA is TGTGCCAGCAGCTTAGCTCCAACCGGGGAGCTGTTTTTT. It specifies CASSLAPTGELFF.

This chain uses TRBV27 with TRBJ2-1; a possible D gene is TRBD2 (5 bases). Trimming shortened V by 1 base and J by 4 bases, and 14 bases separated the two germline ends. CDR1 is MNHEY, CDR2 SMNVEV, per germline (reference sequence). This CDR3 has 16 residues. The CDR3 loop is CASSLYTLGSYNEQFF. The CDR3 DNA reads as TGTGCCAGCAGTTTATATACACTAGGATCATACAATGAGCAGTTCTTC.

The chain links TRBV19 to TRBJ1-2, with D perhaps matching TRBD1 (6 bases). Germline V gene lookup returns CDR1 LNHDA and CDR2 SQIVND (reference sequence). CDR3 length: 14 amino acids. Between the trimmed V and J ends, which lost 2 bases and 4 bases, there was a span of 11 bases. This chain's CDR3 is CASSINPGVYGYTF. CDR3 nucleotides: TGTGCCAGTAGTATAAATCCAGGGGTCTATGGCTACACCTTC. The variable domain in full, completed from reference TRBV19 and TRBJ1-2, reads DGGITQSPKYLFRKEGQNVTLSCEQNLNHDAMYWYRQDPGQGLRLIYYSQIVNDFQKGDIAEGYSVSREKKESFPLTVTSAQKNPTAFYLCASSINPGVYGYTFGSGTRLTVV.

This rearrangement joins TRBV6-1 to TRBJ1-4, with D possibly TRBD1 on 5 matching bases. Germline values: CDR1 MNHNS, CDR2 SASEGT. The V end lost 3 bases, the J end lost 6 bases, and 11 bases lay between the germline ends. The CDR3 extends over 14 amino acids. For the CDR3, the DNA is TGTGCCAGCAGTGATCGGGGGATGGATGAAAAACTGTTTTTT. Residues: CASSDRGMDEKLFF.

The chain is built from TRBV5-1 and TRBJ2-2; 8 bases fit TRBD1. CDR3 size: 16 residues. Germline V gene sequence: CDR1 SGHRS, CDR2 YFSETQ. J was trimmed by 0 bases and V by 4 bases; bases with no gene match: 5. CDR3 in amino acids: CASSIRGQANTGELFF. As DNA, the CDR3 is TGCGCCAGCAGCATAAGGGGACAGGCGAACACCGGGGAGCTGTTTTTT.

The chain couples TRBV5-4 to TRBJ2-3; possible D gene TRBD2, 6 bases. Trimming pared 4 bases from V and 0 bases from J, leaving 12 bases between. This CDR3 region has 15 residues. Germline loops: CDR1 SGHNT, CDR2 YYREEE (reference sequence). The CDR3 DNA sequence: TGTGCCAGCAGCCCCTTAGCGGATAGCACAGATACGCAGTATTTT. This translates into CASSPLADSTDTQYF.

The J gene is TRBJ2-1, the V gene TRBV6-5; the match to TRBD1 covers 7 bases. This CDR3 comprises 16 residues. Germline V CDR1 and CDR2: MNHEY, SVGAGI. Trimming removed 0 bases from V and 2 bases from J; junction bases left unmatched: 4. Here the CDR3 DNA reads TGTGCCAGCAGTTACTCAACAGGGGATCCCTACAATGAGCAGTTCTTC. Amino acid sequence: CASSYSTGDPYNEQFF.

The chain uses TRBV7-9 and TRBJ2-5; D call uncertain. CDR3 size: 15 residues. The V gene's germline CDR1 is SEHNR and CDR2 FQNEAQ (reference sequence). The V end lost 4 bases, the J end lost 1 base, and 13 bases lay between the germline ends. In DNA, the CDR3 is TGTGCCAGCAGCTCCCCCGGATCGGCCCAAGAGACCCAGTACTTC. This codes for CASSSPGSAQETQYF.

A single count supports this clone. This rearrangement joins TRBV9 to TRBJ1-1; 7 bases map to TRBD1. J gave up 7 bases and V 4 bases, and 7 bases lay outside the gene matches. This CDR3 contains 13 residues. Germline V CDR1 and CDR2: SGDLS, YYNGEE. The CDR3, as DNA: TGTGCCAGCAGCCCTCAGGGGGGAATTGAAGCTTTCTTT. Its translation is CASSPQGGIEAFF.

CDR3 DNA sequence: TGTGCCAGCAGCCAAGTACCCCTAGGACTAGCGGGGGGGTGGGAGACCCAGTACTTC. Its translation: CASSQVPLGLAGGWETQYF. This rearrangement joins TRBV4-2 to TRBJ2-5, with 15 bases matching TRBD2. Germline V lookup: CDR1 LGHNA, CDR2 YNFKEQ. Unmatched junction bases numbered 11, after V lost 1 base and J lost 5 bases. The CDR3 contains 19 residues.

Note on this clone: Germline and junction disagree at one end, which may indicate a read error. The V gene is TRBV11-2, the J gene TRBJ1-1, with D unresolved. Germline CDR1 and CDR2: SGHAT and FQNNGV. This CDR3 comprises 14 residues. Written as DNA, the CDR3 is TGTGCCAGCAGTTTAGCAGGCGTGGGGACTGAAGCTTTCTTT. The encoded protein is CASSLAGVGTEAFF.

This clone occurred once. The rearrangement links TRBV27 to TRBJ1-1; 8 positions match TRBD1. With 6 bases clipped from V and 6 bases from J, the junction kept 18 bases outside the gene matches. Germline V gene lookup returns CDR1 MNHEY and CDR2 SMNVEV (reference sequence). CDR3 length equals 17 residues. CDR3 bases: TGTGCCAGCAGGAAAATGACAGGGGAATATAGGGCCGCTGAAGCTTTCTTT. It specifies CASRKMTGEYRAAEAFF.

This rearrangement joins TRBV27 to TRBJ1-6; tentative D call: TRBD1 (6 bases). Germline V gives CDR1 MNHEY, CDR2 SMNVEV (reference sequence). Trimming stripped 11 bases from V and 8 bases from J, with 13 bases between. The CDR3 covers 12 residues. CDR3 amino acids: CARQGIDSPLHF. As DNA, the CDR3 is TGTGCCCGTCAGGGGATCGATTCACCCCTCCACTTT.

The rearrangement joins TRBV5-8 to TRBJ2-2; 9 bases line up with TRBD1. Trimming removed 3 bases from V and 3 bases from J; junction bases left unmatched: 6. This CDR3 has 16 amino acids. CDR1 is SGHTS and CDR2 is YDEGEE in the germline V gene. The DNA for the CDR3 is TGTGCCAGCAGCTCGGGACAGGGCGTATACACCGGGGAGCTGTTTTTT. This gives the protein CASSSGQGVYTGELFF. Full variable domain (outside the CDR3, taken from reference TRBV5-8 and TRBJ2-2): EAGVTQSPTHLIKTRGQQATLRCSPISGHTSVYWYQQALGLGLQFLLWYDEGEERNRGNFPPRFSGRQFPNYSSELNVNALELEDSALYLCASSSGQGVYTGELFFGEGSRLTVL.

The chain combines TRBV11-2 with TRBJ1-2; D might be TRBD1 (6 bases). The V end lost 5 bases, the J end lost 4 bases, and 14 bases lay between the germline ends. The CDR3 spans 14 residues. CDR1 is SGHAT and CDR2 is FQNNGV in the germline V gene. The CDR3 nucleotides read TGTGCCAGCAGCCCCCCCGGGGGCGCCTATGGCTACACCTTC. This codes for CASSPPGGAYGYTF.